One and the same sample provided the 9 T cell receptor beta chains below, sequenced in a study of blood T cells in healthy people across ages. Next came a second PCR, run for about 6 to 12 cycles, which used a sample-barcoded 5' primer along with a J-beta primer mix. TCRdb recomputed calls from the 5' RACE reads with MiXCR, one row per CDR3 protein. Among approximately 2,000,000 distinct CDR3 sequences, roughly two fifths were seen once, and the ten largest hold more than 20%. Sequenced input: blood. The receptors come from a human donor in good health.

This clonotype was recorded a few times. The chain employs TRBV20-1 and TRBJ1-2; D not certain. The V end lost 4 bases, the J end lost 8 bases, and 5 bases lay between the germline ends. Germline values: CDR1 DFQATT, CDR2 SNEGSKA (reference sequence). This CDR3 has 9 amino acids. As DNA, the CDR3 is TGCAGTGCTACTTTGGGCTACACCTTC. It yields the protein CSATLGYTF.

The rearrangement links TRBV15 to TRBJ2-1, with D unresolved. The length of the CDR3 is 11 residues. Trimming pared 4 bases from V and 4 bases from J, leaving 2 bases between. Germline V gene data show CDR1 as LNHNV and CDR2 as YYDKDF (reference sequence). The CDR3 region is CATSKYNEQFF. The CDR3 DNA sequence: TGTGCCACCAGCAAATACAATGAGCAGTTCTTC.

The rearrangement uses TRBV6-5 and TRBJ1-1, with 7 bases matching TRBD1. V lost 5 bases, J lost 4 bases, and 4 bases stayed unmatched. Germline CDR1 and CDR2: MNHEY and SVGAGI. The CDR3 covers 13 residues. CDR3 residues: CASSGTVGTEAFF. CDR3 sequence (DNA): TGTGCCAGCAGTGGGACAGTTGGCACTGAAGCTTTCTTT.

In this sample, this clonotype turned up a few times. The rearrangement joins TRBV7-3 to TRBJ2-3; TRBD2 matches at 8 bases. V shed 5 bases, J shed 6 bases, and the junction held 7 bases outside the gene matches. The germline V gene has CDR1 SGHTA and CDR2 FQGTGA. The CDR3 is made up of 14 amino acids. CDR3 sequence (DNA): TGTGCCAGCAGCCCTGGGACTAGTATTGATACGCAGTATTTT. It encodes CASSPGTSIDTQYF.

Points on this clonotype: One end of the junction does not line up with germline, which may come from a read error. This rearrangement joins TRBV19 to TRBJ2-1; no clear D gene. The CDR3 totals 14 residues. Germline loops: CDR1 LNHDA, CDR2 SQIVND (reference sequence). The CDR3 nucleotides are TGTGCCAGTAGTATCTCCCCTAGGCCTAATGAACAGTTCTTC. Its protein product is CASSISPRPNEQFF. The variable domain in full, with the rest retrieved from reference TRBV19 and TRBJ2-1, is DGGITQSPKYLFRKEGQNVTLSCEQNLNHDAMYWYRQDPGQGLRLIYYSQIVNDFQKGDIAEGYSVSREKKESFPLTVTSAQKNPTAFYLCASSISPRPNEQFFGPGTRLTVL.

The chain uses TRBV9 and TRBJ1-2, with D unresolved. The CDR3 has 15 amino acids. V was pared by 4 bases and J by 0 bases, with 13 bases between. The germline gives CDR1 SGDLS, CDR2 YYNGEE. As DNA, the CDR3 is TGTGCCAGCAGCATTACGGGAGAGGCTAACTATGGCTACACCTTC. Translating gives CASSITGEANYGYTF.

J is TRBJ2-1 and V is TRBV18, with 8 bases lining up with TRBD1. Germline CDR1 reads KGHSH; CDR2 reads LQKENI. J gave up 0 bases and V 5 bases, and 3 bases lay outside the gene matches. The CDR3 runs 15 residues. The CDR3 is CASSGTGGSYNEQFF. CDR3 coding DNA: TGTGCCAGCTCAGGCACAGGGGGCTCCTACAATGAGCAGTTCTTC.

The chain is built from TRBV5-1 and TRBJ1-1; perhaps TRBD1 as D (5 bases). The CDR3 extends over 16 amino acids. The V end lost 0 bases, the J end lost 4 bases, and 16 bases lay between the germline ends. Germline V CDR1 and CDR2: SGHRS, YFSETQ. The chain's CDR3 is CASSLAPTDQATEAFF. CDR3 nucleotide sequence: TGCGCCAGCAGCTTGGCCCCGACAGACCAGGCCACTGAAGCTTTCTTT.

The rearrangement joins TRBV11-1 to TRBJ1-2; unclear D gene. In germline, CDR1 is SGHAT, CDR2 FQDESV (reference sequence). The CDR3 contains 14 residues. V lost 5 bases to trimming and J lost 7 bases, with 17 bases between them. Here the CDR3 reads CASSETATYAGYTF. CDR3 in DNA: TGTGCCAGCAGCGAAACAGCAACGTACGCTGGCTACACCTTC.